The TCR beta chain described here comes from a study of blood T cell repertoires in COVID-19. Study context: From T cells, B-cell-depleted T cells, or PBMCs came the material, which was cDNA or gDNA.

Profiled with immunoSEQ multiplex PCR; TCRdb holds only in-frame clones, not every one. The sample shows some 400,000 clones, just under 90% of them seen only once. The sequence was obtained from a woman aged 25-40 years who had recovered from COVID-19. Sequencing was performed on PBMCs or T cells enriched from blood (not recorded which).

The CDR3 protein is CASSIRAQPQHF. The DNA of the CDR3 is TGTGCCAGCAGCATCAGGGCCCAGCCCCAGCATTTT. V is TRBV5-6 and J is TRBJ1-5; possibly TRBD1 for D (5 bases). CDR3 length equals 12 residues. CDR1 is SGHDT and CDR2 is YYEEEE in the germline V gene. V was clipped by 4 bases and J by 7 bases, with 9 bases between them.